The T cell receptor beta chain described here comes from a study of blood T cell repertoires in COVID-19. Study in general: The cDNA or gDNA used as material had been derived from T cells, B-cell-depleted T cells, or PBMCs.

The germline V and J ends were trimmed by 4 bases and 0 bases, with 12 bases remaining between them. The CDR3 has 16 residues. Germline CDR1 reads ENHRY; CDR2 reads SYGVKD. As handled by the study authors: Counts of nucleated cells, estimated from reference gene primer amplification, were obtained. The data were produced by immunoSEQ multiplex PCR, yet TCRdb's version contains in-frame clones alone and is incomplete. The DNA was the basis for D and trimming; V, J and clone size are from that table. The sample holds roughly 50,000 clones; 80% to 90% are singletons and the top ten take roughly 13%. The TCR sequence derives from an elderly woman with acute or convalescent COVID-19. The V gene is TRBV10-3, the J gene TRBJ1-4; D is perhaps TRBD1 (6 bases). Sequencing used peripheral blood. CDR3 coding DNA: TGTGCCATCAGTGGTGGGACACCTGCAACTAATGAAAAACTGTTTTTT. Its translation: CAISGGTPATNEKLFF.